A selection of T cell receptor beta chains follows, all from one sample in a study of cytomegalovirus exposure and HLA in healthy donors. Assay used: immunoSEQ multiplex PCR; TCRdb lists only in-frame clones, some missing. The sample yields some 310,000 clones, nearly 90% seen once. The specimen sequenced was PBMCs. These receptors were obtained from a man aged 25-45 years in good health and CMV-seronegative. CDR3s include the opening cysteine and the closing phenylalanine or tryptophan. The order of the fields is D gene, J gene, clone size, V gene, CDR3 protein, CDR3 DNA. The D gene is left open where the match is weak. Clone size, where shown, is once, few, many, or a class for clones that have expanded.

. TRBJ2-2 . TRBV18 CASSPAGGGELFF TGTGCCAGCTCACCGGCCGGGGGCGGGGAGCTGTTTTTT
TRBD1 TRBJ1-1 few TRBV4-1 CASSHGQGMRTEAFF TGCGCCAGCAGCCATGGACAGGGGATGAGAACTGAAGCTTTCTTT
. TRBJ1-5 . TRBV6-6 CASSYQGLSNQPQHF TGTGCCAGCAGTTACCAGGGTCTGAGCAATCAGCCCCAGCATTTT
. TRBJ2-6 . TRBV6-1 CASSESHYPSGANVLTF TGTGCCAGCAGTGAAAGTCACTACCCCTCTGGGGCCAACGTCCTGACTTTC
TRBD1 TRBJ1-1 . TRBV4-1 CASSHTGGMDTEAFF TGCGCCAGCAGCCATACAGGGGGTATGGACACTGAAGCTTTCTTT
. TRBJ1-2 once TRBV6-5 CASSYGVGGGYTF TGTGCCAGCAGTTACGGGGTGGGGGGTGGCTACACCTTC
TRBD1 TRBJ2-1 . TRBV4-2 CASSQDRDRGDEQFF TGTGCCAGCAGCCAAGATCGGGACAGGGGCGATGAGCAGTTCTTC
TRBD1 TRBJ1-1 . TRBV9 CASSVRQGAMPEAFF TGTGCCAGCAGCGTCAGACAGGGGGCTATGCCTGAAGCTTTCTTT
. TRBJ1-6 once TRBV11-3 CASSFDSTTPLHF TGTGCCAGCAGCTTTGACAGTACCACACCCCTCCACTTT
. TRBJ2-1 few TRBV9 CASSVVRGYNEQFF TGTGCCAGCAGCGTAGTTCGAGGCTACAATGAGCAGTTCTTC
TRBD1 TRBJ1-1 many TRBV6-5 CASSYVPGTGTEAFF TGTGCCAGCAGTTACGTCCCCGGGACAGGCACTGAAGCTTTCTTT
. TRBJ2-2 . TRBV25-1 CASNPGDTGELFF TGTGCCAGCAATCCGGGGGACACCGGGGAGCTGTTTTTT
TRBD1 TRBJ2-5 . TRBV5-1 CASSPGDRVGETQYF TGCGCCAGCAGCCCGGGGGACAGGGTAGGAGAGACCCAGTACTTC
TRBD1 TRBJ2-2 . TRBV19 CASMTTGVTGELFF TGTGCCAGTATGACGACAGGGGTCACCGGGGAGCTGTTTTTT
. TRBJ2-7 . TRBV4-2 CASSQRHDSSYEQYF TGTGCCAGCAGCCAGCGACACGATAGCTCCTACGAGCAGTACTTC